These 17 T cell receptor beta chains came from one sample sequenced in a study of control samples from healthy donors and cancer patients. Only in-frame clones appear in the TCRdb table, and some are missing; sequencing was by immunoSEQ multiplex PCR. The sample holds some 140,000 clones, just under 95% seen once. Input material: PBMCs. These receptors all stem from a man aged 55 to 70 with colorectal cancer.

The chain joins TRBV12-3 or TRBV12-4 to TRBJ1-5; D not resolved. This CDR3 spans 12 amino acids. V was cut by 3 bases and J by 6 bases, with 6 bases left in between. The CDR3 DNA reads TGTGCCAGCAGTTTTCGGGCTCAGCCCCAGCATTTT. It encodes CASSFRAQPQHF.

The chain links TRBV7-9 to TRBJ2-1; maybe TRBD2 (6 bases). The ends were cut back, 0 bases at V and 1 base at J, with 16 bases in the middle. The germline V gene has CDR1 SEHNR and CDR2 FQNEAQ (reference sequence). CDR3 size: 18 residues. The CDR3 is CASSLAVGGTDSYNEQFF. The CDR3 region has the DNA TGTGCCAGCAGCTTAGCGGTTGGAGGGACGGATTCCTACAATGAGCAGTTCTTC.

This sequence joins TRBV6-6 and TRBJ1-1, with 12 bases aligning to TRBD1. The CDR3 contains 14 residues. The germline gives CDR1 MNHNY, CDR2 SVGAGI (reference sequence). The ends lost 6 bases at V and 7 bases at J; junction bases unmatched: 6. CDR3 bases: TGTGCCAGCAGGGGGGACAGGGGGCGGGGTGAAGCTTTCTTT. It yields the protein CASRGDRGRGEAFF.

This chain links TRBV5-1 with TRBJ2-3, with 11 bases matching TRBD2. V lost 1 base to trimming and J lost 3 bases; unmatched junction nucleotides: 4. Germline V gene data show CDR1 as SGHRS and CDR2 as YFSETQ. This CDR3 is 16 amino acids long. CDR3 protein: CASSLQPSGGTDTQYF. The DNA for the CDR3 is TGCGCCAGCAGCTTGCAGCCTAGCGGGGGGACAGATACGCAGTATTTT.

V and J are TRBV28 and TRBJ2-6; D unclear. Germline V gene lookup returns CDR1 MDHEN and CDR2 SYDVKM. This CDR3 is built from 14 residues. Trimming took 5 bases from V and 0 from J, leaving 5 bases between them. Here the CDR3 reads CASSLPSGANVLTF. The CDR3 bases are TGTGCCAGCAGTCTCCCCTCTGGGGCCAACGTCCTGACTTTC.

The J gene is TRBJ2-3, the V gene TRBV6-2 or TRBV6-3; the D call may be TRBD1 or TRBD2 (5 bases each). The CDR3 consists of 15 residues. Deletions cut 2 bases from V and 2 bases from J, with 11 bases between. CDR1 and CDR2 (germline): MNHEY, SVGEGT. This CDR3 reads CASSYRDPTTDTQYF. Written as DNA, the CDR3 is TGTGCCAGCAGTTACAGGGACCCCACCACAGATACGCAGTATTTT.

V gene TRBV6-6 combines with J gene TRBJ1-3, with D possibly matching TRBD1 (5 bases). V lost 0 bases and J lost 4, with 10 bases in between. Germline V gene lookup returns CDR1 MNHNY and CDR2 SVGAGI (reference sequence). This CDR3 is built from 15 residues. Written as DNA, the CDR3 is TGTGCCAGCAGTTACTCGGTCAGGGAAGGAAACACCATATATTTT. Translated: CASSYSVREGNTIYF.

The genes are TRBV29-1 and TRBJ2-7; TRBD2 matches at 9 bases. CDR1 is SQVTM, CDR2 ANQGSEA, per germline. This CDR3 contains 12 residues. J lost 6 bases, V lost 4 bases, and 4 bases had no gene match. The CDR3 sequence is CSVVRGGGEQYF. In DNA form, the CDR3 reads TGCAGCGTTGTGCGGGGGGGCGGCGAGCAGTACTTC.

This clone was counted only a few times. The chain employs TRBV7-2 and TRBJ2-2; 8 nucleotides match TRBD1. J was trimmed by 4 bases and V by 5 bases; bases with no gene match: 6. The CDR3 runs 15 residues. Germline V lookup: CDR1 SGHTA, CDR2 FQGNSA. The DNA of the CDR3 is TGTGCCAGCAGCCGCCAGGGGGCGGGCACCGGGGAGCTGTTTTTT. This translates into CASSRQGAGTGELFF.

This chain joins TRBV19 and TRBJ2-7; 7 positions match TRBD1. The V gene's germline CDR1 is LNHDA and CDR2 SQIVND (reference sequence). This CDR3 region has 15 residues. With V trimmed by 1 base and J by 7 bases, 10 bases remained unmatched. CDR3 nucleotide sequence: TGTGCCAGTAGTATAGGAGACAGGGACGTGGCTGAGCAGTACTTC. This gives the protein CASSIGDRDVAEQYF.

The rearrangement links TRBV27 to TRBJ2-3; 12 bases line up with TRBD2. The ends lost 0 bases at V and 1 base at J; junction bases unmatched: 8. This CDR3 comprises 19 residues. Germline V CDR1 and CDR2: MNHEY, SMNVEV (reference sequence). The CDR3: CASSLSGLAGGPGTDTQYF. The CDR3 DNA reads TGTGCCAGCAGTTTATCTGGCCTAGCGGGGGGGCCAGGCACAGATACGCAGTATTTT.

In its sample, this clone was seen once. V and J are TRBV25-1 and TRBJ2-3; D is perhaps TRBD1 (5 bases). The V gene's germline CDR1 is MGHDK and CDR2 SYGVNS. The CDR3 loop spans 15 amino acids. V lost 1 base and J lost 4, with 12 bases in between. In nucleotides, the CDR3 is TGTGCCAGCAGTGAATCGGGTAGGGGCGCAGATACGCAGTATTTT. This encodes CASSESGRGADTQYF.

V and J are TRBV10-3 and TRBJ2-3; possibly TRBD2 for D (7 bases). The V and J ends lost 3 bases and 1 base respectively, with 8 bases between them. Germline assignment: CDR1 ENHRY and CDR2 SYGVKD. The CDR3 length is 14 residues. This CDR3 reads CAISEGGGTDTQYF. In DNA, the CDR3 is TGTGCCATCAGTGAAGGGGGGGGCACAGATACGCAGTATTTT.

This chain links TRBV2 with TRBJ2-1; D is possibly TRBD2 (5 bases). CDR3 length equals 11 residues. Germline CDR1 is SNHLY and CDR2 is FYNNEI. Between the trimmed V and J ends, which lost 8 bases and 7 bases, there was a span of 9 bases. This CDR3 reads CASYLANEQFF. The CDR3, as DNA: TGTGCCAGCTACTTAGCGAATGAGCAGTTCTTC.

V gene TRBV28 combines with J gene TRBJ1-5; 9 nucleotides match TRBD1. The ends lost 8 bases at V and 3 bases at J; junction bases unmatched: 8. CDR3 length: 15 amino acids. CDR1 and CDR2 from the germline V gene are MDHEN and SYDVKM. The CDR3 bases are TGTGCCAGCTCCGAACAGGGGGCCGACAATCAGCCCCAGCATTTT. Protein product: CASSEQGADNQPQHF.

The V and J genes are TRBV9 and TRBJ1-4; D not certain. V lost 4 bases and J lost 0, with 10 bases in between. The CDR3 is made up of 15 amino acids. Germline V gives CDR1 SGDLS, CDR2 YYNGEE. Here the CDR3 reads CASSRSGATNEKLFF. For the CDR3, the DNA is TGTGCCAGCAGCCGGTCGGGAGCAACTAATGAAAAACTGTTTTTT.

The V and J genes are TRBV2 and TRBJ1-2, with TRBD1 as a possible D gene (6 bases). The germline V and J ends were trimmed by 10 bases and 4 bases, with 19 bases remaining between them. Germline CDR1 reads SNHLY; CDR2 reads FYNNEI. The CDR3 contains 14 residues. As DNA, the CDR3 is TGTGCCACCCCCGGGACACGGGCCTTCTATGGCTACACCTTC. This sequence encodes CATPGTRAFYGYTF.